These 21 T cell receptor beta chains came from one sample sequenced in a study of control samples from healthy donors and cancer patients. Profiled with immunoSEQ multiplex PCR; TCRdb holds only in-frame clones, not every one. The table lists roughly 52,000 clones, around 95% of them singletons. The specimen sequenced was blood. Receptors originate from a man under 40 in good health.

Comment on this clone: The sample has other DNA sequences that encode this CDR3 too. The genes are TRBV5-1 and TRBJ2-1; tentative D call: TRBD1 (5 bases). V gave up 4 bases and J gave up 4 bases, with 9 bases separating them. CDR1 and CDR2 (germline): SGHRS, YFSETQ. This CDR3 spans 13 amino acids. The CDR3 bases are TGCGCCAGCAGCCTCAGACAGTACAATGAGCAGTTCTTC. This codes for CASSLRQYNEQFF.

The chain has TRBV19 and TRBJ2-2; possibly TRBD1 for D (6 bases). The germline CDR1 and CDR2 sequences are LNHDA and SQIVND (reference sequence). Trimming took 0 bases from V and 2 from J, leaving 13 bases between them. The length of the CDR3 is 17 residues. The CDR3 loop reads CASSIDRRTDNTGELFF. The CDR3 coding sequence is TGTGCCAGTAGTATAGATCGTCGGACAGATAACACCGGGGAGCTGTTTTTT. The full variable domain, completed using reference TRBV19 and TRBJ2-2, is DGGITQSPKYLFRKEGQNVTLSCEQNLNHDAMYWYRQDPGQGLRLIYYSQIVNDFQKGDIAEGYSVSREKKESFPLTVTSAQKNPTAFYLCASSIDRRTDNTGELFFGEGSRLTVL.

The chain joins TRBV29-1 to TRBJ1-5; TRBD1 aligns across 8 bases. Germline values: CDR1 SQVTM, CDR2 ANQGSEA. Germline trimming cut 4 bases from V and 4 bases from J; bases unmatched to any gene: 3. This CDR3 is 13 amino acids long. The CDR3 DNA sequence: TGCAGCGTTGCGACAGGGGAAAATCAGCCCCAGCATTTT. This translates into CSVATGENQPQHF.

J is TRBJ1-2 and V is TRBV6-1, with D uncertain. The CDR3 consists of 14 residues. Trimming removed 2 bases at V and 8 bases at J, with 15 bases between. From germline, CDR1 is MNHNS and CDR2 SASEGT. The CDR3: CASSEQPRAGGYTF. DNA for the CDR3: TGTGCCAGCAGTGAACAACCCCGGGCGGGAGGCTACACCTTC.

This clone was observed once. This rearrangement joins TRBV7-2 to TRBJ2-3, with D maybe TRBD2 (6 bases). The germline V and J ends were trimmed by 5 bases and 3 bases, with 12 bases remaining between them. The CDR3 totals 14 residues. Germline CDR1 reads SGHTA; CDR2 reads FQGNSA. CDR3 region: CASSPWGETDTQYF. The CDR3 DNA sequence: TGTGCCAGCAGCCCATGGGGGGAGACAGATACGCAGTATTTT.

The chain links TRBV28 to TRBJ1-5; possibly TRBD1 for D (5 bases). Deletions cut 3 bases from V and 1 base from J, with 16 bases between. Germline values: CDR1 MDHEN, CDR2 SYDVKM. The CDR3 totals 17 residues. CDR3: CASSFGRAMGSNQPQHF. The CDR3 nucleotides are TGTGCCAGCAGTTTCGGCAGGGCGATGGGGAGCAATCAGCCCCAGCATTTT.

The rearrangement links TRBV7-2 to TRBJ2-5, with D perhaps being TRBD1 or TRBD2 (5 bases each). V lost 4 bases and J lost 8, with 8 bases in between. Germline CDR1 SGHTA, CDR2 FQGNSA. The CDR3 totals 11 residues. CDR3 nucleotides: TGTGCCAGCAGCTCTGGGGGAACCCAGTACTTC. As protein: CASSSGGTQYF.

The chain uses TRBV6-5 and TRBJ1-2; D is ambiguous. V lost 0 bases and J lost 7, with 9 bases in between. This CDR3 is 13 amino acids long. Germline V gene data show CDR1 as MNHEY and CDR2 as SVGAGI. The CDR3 DNA follows: TGTGCCAGCAGTTACTCGCAAGACGGTGGCTACACCTTC. Residues: CASSYSQDGGYTF.

This clone was seen only once. This sequence joins TRBV5-8 and TRBJ2-3; D call uncertain. Between the trimmed V and J ends, which lost 1 base and 4 bases, there was a span of 10 bases. CDR3 length: 14 residues. Per the germline V gene, CDR1 is SGHTS and CDR2 is YDEGEE. The CDR3 protein is CASSLTTTADTQYF. Written as DNA, the CDR3 is TGTGCCAGCAGCTTGACCACGACGGCAGATACGCAGTATTTT. Drawing the rest from reference TRBV5-8 and TRBJ2-3, the complete variable domain is EAGVTQSPTHLIKTRGQQATLRCSPISGHTSVYWYQQALGLGLQFLLWYDEGEERNRGNFPPRFSGRQFPNYSSELNVNALELEDSALYLCASSLTTTADTQYFGPGTRLTVL.

The CDR3 bases are TGCGCCAGCAGCTTAGGCCCGCCAGGCAATGAGCAGTTCTTC. Translation: CASSLGPPGNEQFF. The rearrangement links TRBV5-1 to TRBJ2-1; D not certain. The V end lost 2 bases, the J end lost 6 bases, and 12 bases lay between the germline ends. The CDR3 sequence is 14 residues long. Germline values: CDR1 SGHRS, CDR2 YFSETQ.

The J gene is TRBJ2-2, the V gene TRBV27; no clear D. Trimming pared 0 bases from V and 2 bases from J, leaving 13 bases between. There are 17 residues in the CDR3. Germline loops: CDR1 MNHEY, CDR2 SMNVEV (reference sequence). CDR3 coding DNA: TGTGCCAGCAGTTTATCGGTCTGGCAGAGCAACACCGGGGAGCTGTTTTTT. This encodes CASSLSVWQSNTGELFF.

V and J are TRBV3-1 (or the pseudogene TRBV3-2) and TRBJ1-5; 7 nucleotides align to TRBD1. Germline-derived CDR1 and CDR2 are LGHDT and YNNKEL (reference sequence). The ends lost 4 bases at V and 3 bases at J; junction bases unmatched: 3. The CDR3 contains 14 residues. The CDR3 is CASSRTGPNQPQHF. CDR3 bases: TGTGCCAGCAGCCGGACAGGTCCCAATCAGCCCCAGCATTTT.

The rearrangement links TRBV7-9 to TRBJ2-1, with 8 bases matching TRBD1. Germline V CDR1 and CDR2: SEHNR, FQNEAQ (reference sequence). This CDR3 is built from 16 residues. V trimming: 5 bases; J trimming: 5 bases; junction bases outside the gene matches: 11. The CDR3 nucleotides read TGTGCCAGCAGCCCCGTTACAGGGGGGTTGGACAATGAGCAGTTCTTC. It is translated as CASSPVTGGLDNEQFF. Full variable domain (outside the CDR3, taken from reference TRBV7-9 and TRBJ2-1): DTGVSQNPRHKITKRGQNVTFRCDPISEHNRLYWYRQTLGQGPEFLTYFQNEAQLEKSRLLSDRFSAERPKGSFSTLEIQRTEQGDSAMYLCASSPVTGGLDNEQFFGPGTRLTVL.

This chain joins TRBV20-1 and TRBJ2-3; D gene unclear. The V gene lost 4 bases and the J gene lost 3 bases, with 5 bases spanning the gap. Germline CDR1 reads DFQATT; CDR2 reads SNEGSKA (reference sequence). The CDR3 is 11 amino acids. CDR3 loop: CSAKETDTQYF. The CDR3 DNA follows: TGCAGTGCTAAGGAAACAGATACGCAGTATTTT.

The gene calls are TRBV28 and TRBJ2-3; 8 bases are shared with TRBD2. Looked up from germline, CDR1 is MDHEN and CDR2 is SYDVKM. The CDR3 has 13 amino acids. J gave up 9 bases and V 6 bases, and 8 bases lay outside the gene matches. The CDR3 spells CASSTGGAGTQYF. As DNA, the CDR3 is TGTGCCAGCAGCACCGGGGGGGCGGGGACGCAGTATTTT.

V is TRBV5-1 and J is TRBJ2-1; possibly TRBD1 or TRBD2 for D (6 bases each). With 4 bases removed from V and 5 bases from J, the gap between germline ends came to 16 bases. CDR1 is SGHRS, CDR2 YFSETQ, per germline. The length of the CDR3 is 15 residues. The CDR3 DNA follows: TGCGCCAGCAGCCCCTTCGGGGGCGCGAACAATGAGCAGTTCTTC. It is translated as CASSPFGGANNEQFF.

The rearrangement joins TRBV6-5 to TRBJ2-5, with 11 positions matching TRBD1. J was trimmed by 5 bases and V by 6 bases; bases with no gene match: 5. The germline V gene encodes CDR1 MNHEY and CDR2 SVGAGI. The CDR3 spans 14 residues. The CDR3 DNA sequence: TGTGCCAGCAGGAATGGACAGGGGGCGGAGACCCAGTACTTC. Protein product: CASRNGQGAETQYF.

The gene calls are TRBV6-2 or TRBV6-3 and TRBJ1-6, with 10 bases fitting TRBD1. The CDR3 runs to 13 residues. Unmatched junction bases numbered 4, after V lost 6 bases and J lost 11 bases. Germline V lookup: CDR1 MNHEY, CDR2 SVGEGT. The CDR3 nucleotides are TGTGCCAGCAGCGACAGGGGGCCGCCACCCCTCCACTTT. Amino acids: CASSDRGPPPLHF.

The chain combines TRBV9 with TRBJ1-6, with 7 bases lining up with TRBD1. CDR3 length: 17 amino acids. Trimming at V came to 0 bases and at J to 2 bases, leaving 5 bases not matched to a gene. The germline gives CDR1 SGDLS, CDR2 YYNGEE. CDR3 sequence (DNA): TGTGCCAGCAGCGTAGGGTCAGGGGGGCCCTATAATTCACCCCTCCACTTT. Amino acids: CASSVGSGGPYNSPLHF.

The chain couples TRBV11-3 to TRBJ2-2, with 9 bases fitting TRBD2. CDR1 and CDR2 from the germline V gene are SGHNT and YENEEA. The CDR3 spans 15 residues. Trimming cost V 6 bases and J 6 bases; bases outside gene matches: 8. Here the CDR3 reads CASSLAGTSPGELFF. In DNA form, the CDR3 reads TGTGCCAGCAGTCTCGCCGGGACTAGCCCCGGGGAGCTGTTTTTT.

About this clone itself: Different DNA sequences within this sample yield the same CDR3. This rearrangement joins TRBV28 to TRBJ2-2; D is possibly TRBD1 or TRBD2 (6 bases each). Looked up from germline, CDR1 is MDHEN and CDR2 is SYDVKM. V was pared by 5 bases and J by 6 bases, with 16 bases between. The CDR3 loop spans 15 amino acids. Here the CDR3 DNA reads TGTGCCAGCAGTAAGACAGGTGCGGGGTCCGGGGAGCTGTTTTTT. Translated: CASSKTGAGSGELFF.